Presented here are 17 T cell receptor beta chains from one specimen sequenced in a study of T cells in Graves' hyperthyroidism and ophthalmopathy. Amplification targeted TCR beta CDR3 regions from RNA transcripts. HTBI primers drove first-round RT-PCR of the TCR CDR3. TCRdb analysed the multiplex PCR reads with MiXCR anew, one entry per CDR3 protein. The repertoire holds fewer than 750,000 distinct CDR3 sequences, with 40% to 55% as singletons. Sequenced sample: peripheral blood or thyroid tissue (not recorded which). The receptor set was obtained from a woman between 18 and 30 years old with Graves' hyperthyroidism.

This clonotype was seen many times. This rearrangement joins TRBV12-3 or TRBV12-4 to TRBJ1-2; no firm D call. The CDR3 spans 14 residues. Trimming cost V 6 bases and J 5 bases, with 16 bases left between them. This CDR3 reads CASRAGSYAYGYTF. The CDR3 DNA sequence: TGTGCCAGCAGAGCCGGGTCCTATGCTTATGGCTACACCTTC.

This clonotype occurred many times. The chain employs TRBV9 and TRBJ2-7; tentatively, D is TRBD1 (5 bases). The length of the CDR3 is 14 residues. Germline CDR1 reads SGDLS; CDR2 reads YYNGEE. The ends were cut back, 0 bases at V and 4 bases at J, with 11 bases in the middle. The CDR3 loop reads CASSVAQGTYEQYF. The DNA of the CDR3 is TGTGCCAGCAGCGTAGCGCAGGGTACGTACGAGCAGTACTTC.

The chain combines TRBV2 with TRBJ2-7; 7 bases align to TRBD2. V lost 2 bases and J lost 12; bases outside the gene matches: 4. CDR1 is SNHLY, CDR2 FYNNEI, per germline. CDR3 length: 11 residues. The CDR3 DNA is TGTGCCAGCAGTGAAACGGGGGGTTCGTACTTC. Encoded protein: CASSETGGSYF.

The rearrangement joins TRBV6-6 to TRBJ1-5, with no clear D. This CDR3 is built from 14 residues. With 2 bases removed from V and 6 bases from J, the gap between germline ends came to 11 bases. Germline V gives CDR1 MNHNY, CDR2 SVGAGI (reference sequence). For the CDR3, the DNA is TGTGCCAGCAGTTACCGGGGAAAGGGTCAGCCCCAGCATTTT. As protein: CASSYRGKGQPQHF.

The chain joins TRBV7-9 to TRBJ2-7, with TRBD2 matching 14 bases. The J segment lost 1 base and the V segment lost 7 bases, leaving 9 bases of the junction unmatched. Germline V CDR1 and CDR2: SEHNR, FQNEAQ (reference sequence). The CDR3 totals 17 residues. CDR3 in amino acids: CASNPGTSGRRSYEQYF. CDR3 sequence (DNA): TGTGCCAGCAACCCCGGGACTAGCGGGAGAAGGTCCTACGAGCAGTACTTC.

This chain connects TRBV29-1 to TRBJ1-4; the match to TRBD1 covers 8 bases. The CDR3 totals 14 residues. From germline, CDR1 is SQVTM and CDR2 ANQGSEA. V lost 5 bases and J lost 7; bases outside the gene matches: 9. The CDR3 bases are TGCAGCGTTTCAGGGGGCGCCGGGACTGAAAAACTGTTTTTT. Amino acid sequence: CSVSGGAGTEKLFF.

The chain combines TRBV15 with TRBJ1-5; D not resolved. This CDR3 contains 17 residues. Between the trimmed V and J ends, which lost 1 base and 11 bases, there was a span of 24 bases. The germline CDR1 and CDR2 sequences are LNHNV and YYDKDF (reference sequence). CDR3 in DNA: TGTGCCACCAGCAGAGTGGGCGACGGGAGGGCCGGCGGGACCCAGCATTTT. It specifies CATSRVGDGRAGGTQHF.

The chain carries TRBV6-2 or TRBV6-3 and TRBJ2-6, with unresolved D. V was clipped by 2 bases and J by 5 bases, with 7 bases between them. Germline V gene sequence: CDR1 MNHEY, CDR2 SVGEGT. This CDR3 comprises 14 residues. The CDR3, as DNA: TGTGCCAGCAGTTACCCCCCGAGGGCCAACGTCCTGACTTTC. It specifies CASSYPPRANVLTF.

The chain couples TRBV20-1 to TRBJ2-7; D tentatively reads TRBD1 or TRBD2 (5 bases each). The length of the CDR3 is 14 residues. Germline lookup yields CDR1 DFQATT and CDR2 SNEGSKA (reference sequence). Trimming removed 6 bases at V and 0 bases at J, with 15 bases between. This chain's CDR3 is CSAQRDGSSYEQYF. The CDR3, as DNA: TGCAGTGCACAGAGGGACGGTTCCTCCTACGAGCAGTACTTC.

This clonotype has at least ten counts. V gene TRBV9 combines with J gene TRBJ1-1; the D is unclear. The CDR3 extends over 12 amino acids. Germline values: CDR1 SGDLS, CDR2 YYNGEE. Trimming shortened V by 4 bases and J by 1 base, and 5 bases separated the two germline ends. The CDR3 loop reads CASSRWNTEAFF. CDR3 bases: TGTGCCAGCAGCCGGTGGAACACTGAAGCTTTCTTT.

The CDR3 here is CATSDSSELQSYEQYF. CDR3 nucleotide sequence: TGTGCCACCAGTGATTCTAGCGAATTACAGTCCTACGAGCAGTACTTC. The chain recombines TRBV24-1 with TRBJ2-7; D may be TRBD2 (6 bases). Germline V lookup: CDR1 KGHDR, CDR2 SFDVKD. The CDR3 extends over 16 amino acids. The germline V and J ends were trimmed by 2 bases and 1 base, with 14 bases remaining between them.

There are many counts of this clonotype. This chain links TRBV20-1 with TRBJ1-2; TRBD1 is a possible D gene (6 bases). V lost 3 bases and J 8 bases, leaving 25 bases between the germline ends. This CDR3 spans 16 amino acids. The germline CDR1 and CDR2 sequences are DFQATT and SNEGSKA (reference sequence). The chain's CDR3 is CSASLKGTTSGRGYTF. Written as DNA, the CDR3 is TGCAGTGCTAGTTTGAAGGGGACAACAAGTGGGAGAGGCTACACCTTC.

The gene calls are TRBV20-1 and TRBJ2-6; 12 bases map to TRBD2. The V and J ends lost 6 bases and 0 bases, in that order; junction bases with no gene match: 6. The CDR3 spans 17 residues. The germline CDR1 and CDR2 sequences are DFQATT and SNEGSKA (reference sequence). CDR3 nucleotides: TGCAGTGCGATGAGGACTAGCGGGGACTCTGGGGCCAACGTCCTGACTTTC. Amino acids: CSAMRTSGDSGANVLTF.

The rearrangement links TRBV9 to TRBJ1-1, with unresolved D. Trimming took 0 bases from V and 1 from J, leaving 7 bases between them. There are 14 residues in the CDR3. Germline CDR1 SGDLS, CDR2 YYNGEE. The CDR3 protein is CASSVEAGNTEAFF. The CDR3 nucleotides are TGTGCCAGCAGCGTAGAGGCGGGGAACACTGAAGCTTTCTTT. Full variable domain (remainder filled in from reference TRBV9 and TRBJ1-1): DSGVTQTPKHLITATGQRVTLRCSPRSGDLSVYWYQQSLDQGLQFLIQYYNGEERAKGNILERFSAQQFPDLHSELNLSSLELGDSALYFCASSVEAGNTEAFFGQGTRLTVV.

This clonotype was observed many times. The chain carries TRBV19 and TRBJ2-2; weak D call: TRBD2 (5 bases). The CDR3 loop spans 15 amino acids. Germline V CDR1 and CDR2: LNHDA, SQIVND (reference sequence). The germline V and J ends were trimmed by 5 bases and 3 bases, with 13 bases remaining between them. The DNA for the CDR3 is TGTGCCAGTAGTTTGCCCGGGGTACACACCGGGGAGCTGTTTTTT. It is translated as CASSLPGVHTGELFF.

This chain uses TRBV10-3 with TRBJ1-2, with D uncertain. Germline CDR1 reads ENHRY; CDR2 reads SYGVKD. V dropped 4 bases and J dropped 11 bases, with 17 bases sitting between them. The CDR3 is made up of 13 amino acids. CDR3: CAISGGLAGGYTF. The CDR3 nucleotides read TGTGCCATCAGTGGAGGACTAGCGGGAGGGTACACCTTC.

This clonotype occurred many times. The chain is built from TRBV5-1 and TRBJ2-5; the D call may be TRBD1 or TRBD2 (6 bases each). Germline V gives CDR1 SGHRS, CDR2 YFSETQ. The V end lost 0 bases, the J end lost 3 bases, and 12 bases lay between the germline ends. The CDR3 is 15 amino acids. CDR3 region: CASSLDPGAKETQYF. In DNA form, the CDR3 reads TGCGCCAGCAGCTTGGATCCGGGGGCTAAAGAGACCCAGTACTTC.